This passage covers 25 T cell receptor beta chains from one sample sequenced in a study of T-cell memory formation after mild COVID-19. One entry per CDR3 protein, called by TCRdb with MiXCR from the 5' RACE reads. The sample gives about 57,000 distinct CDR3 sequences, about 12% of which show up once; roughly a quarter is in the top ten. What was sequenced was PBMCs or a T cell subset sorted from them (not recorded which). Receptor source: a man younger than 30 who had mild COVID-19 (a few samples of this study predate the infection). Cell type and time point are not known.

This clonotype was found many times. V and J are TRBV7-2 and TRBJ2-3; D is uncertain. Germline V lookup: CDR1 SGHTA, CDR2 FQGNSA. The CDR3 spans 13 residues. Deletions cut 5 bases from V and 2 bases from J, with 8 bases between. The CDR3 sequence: CASSPRFTDTQYF. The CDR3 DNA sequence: TGTGCCAGCAGCCCCCGCTTCACAGATACGCAGTATTTT. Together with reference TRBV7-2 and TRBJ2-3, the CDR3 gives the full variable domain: GAGVSQSPSNKVTEKGKDVELRCDPISGHTALYWYRQSLGQGLEFLIYFQGNSAPDKSGLPSDRFSAERTGGSVSTLTIQRTQQEDSAVYLCASSPRFTDTQYFGPGTRLTVL.

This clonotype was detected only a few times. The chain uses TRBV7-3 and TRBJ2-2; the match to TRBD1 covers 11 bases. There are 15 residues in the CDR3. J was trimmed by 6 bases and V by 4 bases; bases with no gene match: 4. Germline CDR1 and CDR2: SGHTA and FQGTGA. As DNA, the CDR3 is TGTGCCAGCAGCTCCGGACAGGGGGCGGCCGGGGAGCTGTTTTTT. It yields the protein CASSSGQGAAGELFF.

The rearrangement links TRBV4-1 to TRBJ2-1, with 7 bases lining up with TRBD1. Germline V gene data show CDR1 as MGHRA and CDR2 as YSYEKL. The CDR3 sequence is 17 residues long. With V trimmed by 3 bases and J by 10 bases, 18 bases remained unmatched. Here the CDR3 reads CASSHYGRGPPSAEQFF. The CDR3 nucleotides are TGCGCCAGCAGCCACTATGGTAGGGGGCCGCCATCAGCAGAGCAGTTCTTC.

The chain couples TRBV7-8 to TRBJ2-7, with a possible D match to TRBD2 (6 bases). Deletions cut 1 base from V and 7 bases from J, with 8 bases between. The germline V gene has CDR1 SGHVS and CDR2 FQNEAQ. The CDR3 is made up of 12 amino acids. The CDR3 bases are TGTGCCAGCAGCTTAGGACTAGGAGAGCAGTACGTC. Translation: CASSLGLGEQYV.

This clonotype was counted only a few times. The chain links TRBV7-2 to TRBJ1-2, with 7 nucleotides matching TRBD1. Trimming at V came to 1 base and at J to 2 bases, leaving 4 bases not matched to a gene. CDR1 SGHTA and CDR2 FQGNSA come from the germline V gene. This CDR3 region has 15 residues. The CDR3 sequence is CASSLVTGENYGYTF. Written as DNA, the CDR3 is TGTGCCAGCAGCTTAGTTACAGGGGAGAACTATGGCTACACCTTC.

CDR3 loop: CASSFLDRRSSTDTQYF. CDR3 sequence (DNA): TGCGCCAGCAGCTTCCTAGACAGGCGGTCTAGCACAGATACGCAGTATTTT. This chain uses TRBV5-1 with TRBJ2-3, with D perhaps matching TRBD1 (6 bases). This CDR3 has 17 residues. Per the germline V gene, CDR1 is SGHRS and CDR2 is YFSETQ. V lost 2 bases and J lost 0, with 16 bases in between.

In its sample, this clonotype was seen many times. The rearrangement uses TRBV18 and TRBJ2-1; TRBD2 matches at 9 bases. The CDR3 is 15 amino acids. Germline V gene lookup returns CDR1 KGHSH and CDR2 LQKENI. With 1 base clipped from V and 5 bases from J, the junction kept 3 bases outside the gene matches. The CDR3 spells CASSPQRGDDNEQFF. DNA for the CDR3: TGTGCCAGCTCACCACAGCGGGGGGATGACAATGAGCAGTTCTTC.

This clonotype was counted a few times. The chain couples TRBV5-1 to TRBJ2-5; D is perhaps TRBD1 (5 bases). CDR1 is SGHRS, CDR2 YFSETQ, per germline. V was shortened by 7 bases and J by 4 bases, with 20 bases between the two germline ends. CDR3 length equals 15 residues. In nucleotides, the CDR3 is TGCGCCAGCCAGGAACAGGCCCAACACGGAGAGACCCAGTACTTC. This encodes CASQEQAQHGETQYF.

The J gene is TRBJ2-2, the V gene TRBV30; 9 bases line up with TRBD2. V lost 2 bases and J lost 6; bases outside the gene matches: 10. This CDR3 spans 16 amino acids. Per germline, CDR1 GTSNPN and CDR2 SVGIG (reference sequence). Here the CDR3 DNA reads TGTGCCTGGAGTTCGTCAGCGGGGGGACCGTCCGGGGAGCTGTTTTTT. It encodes CAWSSSAGGPSGELFF.

This CDR3 is CASSLGSGGRPDTQYF. DNA for the CDR3: TGCGCCAGCAGCTTGGGTAGCGGGGGGCGGCCAGATACGCAGTATTTT. The V call is TRBV5-1, the J call TRBJ2-3; TRBD2 matches at 10 bases. CDR1 and CDR2 (germline): SGHRS, YFSETQ. There are 16 residues in the CDR3. The ends lost 0 bases at V and 4 bases at J; junction bases unmatched: 5.

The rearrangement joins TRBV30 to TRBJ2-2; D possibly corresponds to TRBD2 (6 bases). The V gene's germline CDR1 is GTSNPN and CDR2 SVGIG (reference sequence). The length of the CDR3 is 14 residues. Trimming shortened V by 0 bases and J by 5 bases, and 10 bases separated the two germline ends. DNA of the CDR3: TGTGCCTGGAGTGTCGGGGGTGAGACCGGGGAGCTGTTTTTT. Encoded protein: CAWSVGGETGELFF.

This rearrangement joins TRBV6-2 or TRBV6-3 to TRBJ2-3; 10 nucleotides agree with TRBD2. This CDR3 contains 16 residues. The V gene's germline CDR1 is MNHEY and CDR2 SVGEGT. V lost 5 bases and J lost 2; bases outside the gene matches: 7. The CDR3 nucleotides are TGTGCCAGCAGTCCCGGGACTAGCGTCGTCACAGATACGCAGTATTTT. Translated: CASSPGTSVVTDTQYF.

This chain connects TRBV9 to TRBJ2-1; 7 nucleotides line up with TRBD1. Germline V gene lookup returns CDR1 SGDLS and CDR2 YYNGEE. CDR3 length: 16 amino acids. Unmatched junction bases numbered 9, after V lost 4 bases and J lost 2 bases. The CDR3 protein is CASSPQQGSTYNEQFF. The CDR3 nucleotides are TGTGCCAGCAGCCCTCAACAGGGGTCAACCTACAATGAGCAGTTCTTC.

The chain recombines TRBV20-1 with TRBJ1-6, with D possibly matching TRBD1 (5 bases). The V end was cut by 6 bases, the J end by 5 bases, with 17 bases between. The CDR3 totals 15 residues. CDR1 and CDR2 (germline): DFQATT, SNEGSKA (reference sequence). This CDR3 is CSAPAPGRNNSPLHF. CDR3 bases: TGCAGTGCCCCAGCCCCGGGACGGAATAATTCACCCCTCCACTTT.

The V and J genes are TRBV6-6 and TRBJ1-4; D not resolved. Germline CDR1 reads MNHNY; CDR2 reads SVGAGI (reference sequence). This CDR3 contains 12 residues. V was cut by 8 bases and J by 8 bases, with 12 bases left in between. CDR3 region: CASGVSAEKLFF. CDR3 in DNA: TGTGCCAGCGGCGTGTCAGCAGAAAAACTGTTTTTT.

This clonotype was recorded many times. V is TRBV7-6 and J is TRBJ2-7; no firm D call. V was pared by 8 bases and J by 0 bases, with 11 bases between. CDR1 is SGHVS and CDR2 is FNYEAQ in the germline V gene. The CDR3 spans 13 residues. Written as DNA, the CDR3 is TGTGCCAGCGGAACTCTAAGCTCCTACGAGCAGTACTTC. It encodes CASGTLSSYEQYF. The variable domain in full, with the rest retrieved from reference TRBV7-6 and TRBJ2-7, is GAGVSQSPRYKVTKRGQDVALRCDPISGHVSLYWYRQALGQGPEFLTYFNYEAQQDKSGLPNDRFSAERPEGSISTLTIQRTEQRDSAMYRCASGTLSSYEQYFGPGTRLTVT.

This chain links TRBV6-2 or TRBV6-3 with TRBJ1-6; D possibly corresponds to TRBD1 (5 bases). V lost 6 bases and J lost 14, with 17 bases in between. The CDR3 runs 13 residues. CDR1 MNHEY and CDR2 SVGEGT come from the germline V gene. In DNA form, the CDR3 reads TGTGCCAGCAGACCGGACATGCGTCTGACCCTCCACTTT. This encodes CASRPDMRLTLHF.

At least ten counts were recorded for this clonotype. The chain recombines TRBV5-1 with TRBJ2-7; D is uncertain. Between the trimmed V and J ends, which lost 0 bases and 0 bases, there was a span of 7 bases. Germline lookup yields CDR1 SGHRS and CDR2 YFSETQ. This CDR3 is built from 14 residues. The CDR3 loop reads CASSLGYDSYEQYF. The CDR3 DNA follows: TGCGCCAGCAGCTTGGGATACGACTCCTACGAGCAGTACTTC. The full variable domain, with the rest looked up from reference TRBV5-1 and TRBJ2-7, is KAGVTQTPRYLIKTRGQQVTLSCSPISGHRSVSWYQQTPGQGLQFLFEYFSETQRNKGNFPGRFSGRQFSNSRSEMNVSTLELGDSALYLCASSLGYDSYEQYFGPGTRLTVT.

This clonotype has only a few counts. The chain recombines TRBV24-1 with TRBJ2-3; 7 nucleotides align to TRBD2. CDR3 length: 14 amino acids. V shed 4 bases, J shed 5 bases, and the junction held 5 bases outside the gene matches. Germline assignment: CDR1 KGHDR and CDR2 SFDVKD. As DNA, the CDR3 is TGTGCCACCAGTGAGAGCGGGGTGGTAGATACGCAGTATTTT. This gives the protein CATSESGVVDTQYF.

For the CDR3, the DNA is TGTGCCAGCAGCATGGCTTCAGGGTTCGATACGCAGTATTTT. It codes for CASSMASGFDTQYF. The chain recombines TRBV28 with TRBJ2-3; D might be TRBD1 (5 bases). Trimming took 6 bases from V and 6 from J, leaving 16 bases between them. The CDR3 sequence is 14 residues long. Germline V gene lookup returns CDR1 MDHEN and CDR2 SYDVKM.

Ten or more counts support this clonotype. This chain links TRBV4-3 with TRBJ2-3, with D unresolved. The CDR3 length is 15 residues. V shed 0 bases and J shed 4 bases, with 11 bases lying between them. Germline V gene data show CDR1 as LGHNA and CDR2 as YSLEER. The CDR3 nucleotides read TGCGCCAGCAGCCAAGAAGGACGGCCTTCAGATACGCAGTATTTT. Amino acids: CASSQEGRPSDTQYF.

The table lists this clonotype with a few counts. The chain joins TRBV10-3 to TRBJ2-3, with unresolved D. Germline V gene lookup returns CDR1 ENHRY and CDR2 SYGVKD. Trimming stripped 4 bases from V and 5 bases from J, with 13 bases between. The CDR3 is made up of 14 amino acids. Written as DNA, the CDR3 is TGTGCCATCAGTGGGACCACCCTGGGAGATACGCAGTATTTT. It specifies CAISGTTLGDTQYF.

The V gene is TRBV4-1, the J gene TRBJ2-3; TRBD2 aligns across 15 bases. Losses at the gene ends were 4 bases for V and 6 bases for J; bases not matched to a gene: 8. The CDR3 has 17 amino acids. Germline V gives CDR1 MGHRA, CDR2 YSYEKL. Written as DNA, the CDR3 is TGCGCCAGCAGCCCTGGACTAGCGGGGGGGCCGATGGATACGCAGTATTTT. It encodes CASSPGLAGGPMDTQYF.

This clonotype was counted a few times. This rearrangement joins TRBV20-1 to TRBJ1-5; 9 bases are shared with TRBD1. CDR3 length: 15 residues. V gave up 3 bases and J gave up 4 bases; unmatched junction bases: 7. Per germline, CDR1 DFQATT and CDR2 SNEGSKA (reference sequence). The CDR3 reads CSARVLGTGNQPQHF. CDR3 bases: TGCAGTGCTAGGGTACTAGGGACAGGGAATCAGCCCCAGCATTTT.

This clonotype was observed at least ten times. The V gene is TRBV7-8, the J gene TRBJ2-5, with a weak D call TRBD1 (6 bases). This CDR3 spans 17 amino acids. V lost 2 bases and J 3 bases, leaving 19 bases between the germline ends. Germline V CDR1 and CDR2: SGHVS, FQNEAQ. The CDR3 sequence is CASSLHPRVPGEETQYF. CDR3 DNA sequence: TGTGCCAGCAGCTTACATCCGCGAGTGCCAGGGGAAGAGACCCAGTACTTC. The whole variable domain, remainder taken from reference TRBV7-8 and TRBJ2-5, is GAGVSQSPRYKVAKRGQDVALRCDPISGHVSLFWYQQALGQGPEFLTYFQNEAQLDKSGLPSDRFFAERPEGSVSTLKIQRTQQEDSAVYLCASSLHPRVPGEETQYFGPGTRLLVL.